This TCR beta chain is drawn from a study of identical twins. TCRdb independently ran MiXCR on the 5' RACE reads; one entry per CDR3 protein. The sample has about 890,000 distinct CDR3 sequences; over 9% are singletons. This clonotype was recorded a few times. The germline V gene encodes CDR1 MDHEN and CDR2 SYDVKM. Trimming removed 4 bases from V and 4 bases from J, with 8 bases in between. The CDR3 sequence is 14 residues long. The sample also formed part of further work on yellow fever vaccine responses in identical twins.

Sequenced sample: PBMCs. The TCR was taken from a woman in her late teens or twenties in good health. The chain links TRBV28 to TRBJ2-6; D call uncertain. The DNA for the CDR3 is TGTGCCAGCAGTTCGAGACTGGGGGCCAACGTCCTGACTTTC. Translation: CASSSRLGANVLTF.